Below, 10 T cell receptor beta chains from the same sample are listed, as sequenced in a study of cytomegalovirus exposure and HLA in healthy donors. Primers for the PCR totalled 60 Vbeta and 13 Jbeta. Sequenced by immunoSEQ multiplex PCR; TCRdb stores in-frame clones only, minus some. The sample holds about 110,000 clones; 60% to 80% are singletons and the top ten take 0.79%. The sample comprised PBMCs. The receptors come from a boy between 10 and 17 years old in good health and CMV-seronegative.

This chain connects TRBV11-3 to TRBJ2-7; no clear D gene. V dropped 2 bases and J dropped 5 bases, with 7 bases sitting between them. The CDR3 covers 12 residues. CDR1 and CDR2 from the germline V gene are SGHNT and YENEEA. CDR3 DNA sequence: TGTGCCAGCAGCTTAAAGCCCAACGAGCAGTACTTC. Translating gives CASSLKPNEQYF.

This clone was counted a few times. This chain links TRBV5-4 with TRBJ1-2; D not resolved. V was trimmed by 0 bases and J by 4 bases, leaving 4 bases between them. This CDR3 has 12 residues. In germline, CDR1 is SGHNT, CDR2 YYREEE (reference sequence). CDR3 residues: CASSLEAYGYTF. In nucleotides, the CDR3 is TGTGCCAGCAGCTTGGAAGCCTATGGCTACACCTTC.

This clone was detected once. The genes are TRBV7-2 and TRBJ1-2; the D gene is possibly TRBD1 (6 bases). Trimming took 1 base from V and 7 from J, leaving 22 bases between them. The CDR3 consists of 17 residues. Germline V gene sequence: CDR1 SGHTA, CDR2 FQGNSA. CDR3 DNA: TGTGCCAGCAGCTTAGAACGGGACATCGGCAGGGGACGTGGCTACACCTTC. Amino acid sequence: CASSLERDIGRGRGYTF. Full variable domain (rest looked up from reference TRBV7-2 and TRBJ1-2): GAGVSQSPSNKVTEKGKDVELRCDPISGHTALYWYRQSLGQGLEFLIYFQGNSAPDKSGLPSDRFSAERTGGSVSTLTIQRTQQEDSAVYLCASSLERDIGRGRGYTFGSGTRLTVV.

The chain has TRBV2 and TRBJ2-7, with 7 positions matching TRBD1. There are 15 residues in the CDR3. CDR1 and CDR2 from the germline V gene are SNHLY and FYNNEI. Trimming removed 1 base from V and 2 bases from J; junction bases left unmatched: 5. The CDR3 sequence is CASSEVGTVPYEQYF. The CDR3 region has the DNA TGTGCCAGCAGTGAAGTTGGGACAGTTCCCTACGAGCAGTACTTC.

This clone was seen a few times. This rearrangement joins TRBV7-7 to TRBJ2-3; TRBD1 matches at 10 bases. CDR3 length: 14 residues. From germline, CDR1 is SSHAT and CDR2 FNYEAQ (reference sequence). V was clipped by 5 bases and J by 4 bases; unmatched bases: 3. The CDR3 protein is CASSPGQGADTQYF. The DNA for the CDR3 is TGTGCCAGCAGCCCAGGACAGGGGGCAGATACGCAGTATTTT.

The chain combines TRBV5-1 with TRBJ1-6, with a weak D call TRBD1 (6 bases). Trimming took off 4 bases at V and 5 bases at J, with 22 bases between the two ends. Germline V lookup: CDR1 SGHRS, CDR2 YFSETQ. CDR3 length: 18 amino acids. As DNA, the CDR3 is TGCGCCAGCAGCCCCGGTGGGGGCACCAACCGAAATAATTCACCCCTCCACTTT. It is translated as CASSPGGGTNRNNSPLHF.

Of note for this clone: Other DNA variants within this sample encode the same CDR3. The chain uses TRBV6-6 and TRBJ1-1; D unresolved. The germline V gene has CDR1 MNHNY and CDR2 SVGAGI (reference sequence). This CDR3 has 12 amino acids. V shed 2 bases and J shed 4 bases, with 5 bases lying between them. CDR3 nucleotide sequence: TGTGCCAGCAGTTACGGCGGCACTGAAGCTTTCTTT. Translation gives CASSYGGTEAFF.

This chain connects TRBV6-6 to TRBJ2-7; no clear D. Germline CDR1 reads MNHNY; CDR2 reads SVGAGI (reference sequence). Trimming removed 5 bases from V and 2 bases from J, with 7 bases in between. This CDR3 is built from 12 residues. This CDR3 reads CASSLLTYEQYF. CDR3 bases: TGTGCCAGCAGTCTCCTAACCTACGAGCAGTACTTC.

In its sample, this clone was seen a few times. The chain couples TRBV11-2 to TRBJ2-5; D perhaps matches TRBD1 (5 bases). Germline V gene data show CDR1 as SGHAT and CDR2 as FQNNGV. There are 15 residues in the CDR3. The V and J ends lost 7 bases and 5 bases respectively, with 20 bases between them. Written as DNA, the CDR3 is TGTGCCAGCACCACGACAGAAGGGGCTTGGGAGACCCAGTACTTC. It translates to CASTTTEGAWETQYF. Supplemented by reference TRBV11-2 and TRBJ2-5, the full variable domain reads EAGVAQSPRYKIIEKRQSVAFWCNPISGHATLYWYQQILGQGPKLLIQFQNNGVVDDSQLPKDRFSAERLKGVDSTLKIQPAKLEDSAVYLCASTTTEGAWETQYFGPGTRLLVL.

V and J are TRBV27 and TRBJ1-1; D is unresolved. Germline CDR1 is MNHEY and CDR2 is SMNVEV (reference sequence). V was shortened by 4 bases and J by 6 bases, with 12 bases between the two germline ends. CDR3 length equals 13 residues. CDR3 in amino acids: CASSSAGRPEAFF. Here the CDR3 DNA reads TGTGCCAGCAGTTCGGCGGGGAGGCCTGAAGCTTTCTTT.